Below, 15 T cell receptor beta chains from the same sample are listed, as sequenced in a study of OX40 agonist ivuxolimab in advanced cancers. Sequencing was performed with immunoSEQ multiplex PCR; in TCRdb, only in-frame clones are kept and a portion is missing. The sample lists tens of thousands of clones; 82% were seen once. The sequencing here drew on CD4+ or CD8+ T cells sorted from blood, taken in a trial of the OX40 agonist ivuxolimab. The receptor source for this set is an adult with an advanced solid tumor such as melanoma, head and neck, liver or kidney cancer.

J is TRBJ2-3 and V is TRBV29-1; maybe TRBD1 (6 bases). This CDR3 is 14 amino acids long. From germline, CDR1 is SQVTM and CDR2 ANQGSEA. V shed 7 bases and J shed 1 base, with 15 bases lying between them. CDR3 protein: CSAQTGSGTDTQYF. CDR3 nucleotide sequence: TGCAGCGCCCAGACAGGCTCTGGCACAGATACGCAGTATTTT.

This chain uses TRBV15 with TRBJ1-5, with D unresolved. V was clipped by 1 base and J by 4 bases, with 8 bases between them. Germline V lookup: CDR1 LNHNV, CDR2 YYDKDF (reference sequence). This CDR3 region has 14 residues. For the CDR3, the DNA is TGTGCCACCAGCAGAGTGGTAGGGAATCAGCCCCAGCATTTT. This gives the protein CATSRVVGNQPQHF.

This clone showed up just a few times. The rearrangement joins TRBV5-6 to TRBJ2-7; TRBD1 agrees at 9 bases. CDR3 length: 14 amino acids. Trimming at V came to 3 bases and at J to 6 bases, leaving 7 bases not matched to a gene. CDR1 is SGHDT, CDR2 YYEEEE, per germline. The CDR3 sequence is CASSWDRAAVEQYF. In nucleotides, the CDR3 is TGTGCCAGCAGCTGGGACAGGGCGGCGGTCGAGCAGTACTTC.

The chain joins TRBV7-8 to TRBJ1-1; 7 bases are a match to TRBD1. V trimming: 3 bases; J trimming: 3 bases; junction bases outside the gene matches: 7. In germline, CDR1 is SGHVS, CDR2 FQNEAQ. The CDR3 is 15 residues long. The CDR3 loop is CASSFSGQTDTEAFF. CDR3 nucleotides: TGTGCCAGCAGCTTCTCGGGACAGACTGACACTGAAGCTTTCTTT.

The chain couples TRBV10-3 to TRBJ1-1; D gene unclear. Germline CDR1 and CDR2: ENHRY and SYGVKD. V was cut by 2 bases and J by 5 bases, with 9 bases left in between. This CDR3 spans 13 amino acids. Here the CDR3 DNA reads TGTGCCATCAGTGAGCCTGGAGTAACTGAAGCTTTCTTT. It is translated as CAISEPGVTEAFF.

The V call is TRBV18, the J call TRBJ2-7; D call uncertain. V lost 3 bases and J lost 4, with 16 bases in between. This CDR3 contains 15 residues. Germline CDR1 reads KGHSH; CDR2 reads LQKENI. The CDR3, as DNA: TGTGCCAGCTCACCGGTTCCTACGATAACTTACGAGCAGTACTTC. It codes for CASSPVPTITYEQYF.

V and J are TRBV6-5 and TRBJ1-1; D is undetermined. This CDR3 has 14 residues. Trimming shortened V by 5 bases and J by 0 bases, and 10 bases separated the two germline ends. CDR1 is MNHEY, CDR2 SVGAGI, per germline. CDR3 amino acids: CASSPARLNTEAFF. CDR3 in DNA: TGTGCCAGCAGTCCGGCTAGATTGAACACTGAAGCTTTCTTT.

This clone was detected only once. The V and J genes are TRBV28 and TRBJ2-7; 7 bases match TRBD2. Germline assignment: CDR1 MDHEN and CDR2 SYDVKM. J gave up 2 bases and V 6 bases, and 4 bases lay outside the gene matches. There are 13 residues in the CDR3. The CDR3 nucleotides read TGTGCCAGCAGCGAGGGGAGGGCCTACGAGCAGTACTTC. Its protein is CASSEGRAYEQYF.

The chain combines TRBV9 with TRBJ2-2, with a possible D match to TRBD1 (6 bases). From germline, CDR1 is SGDLS and CDR2 YYNGEE. The CDR3 covers 15 residues. The ends were cut back, 4 bases at V and 4 bases at J, with 14 bases in the middle. CDR3 nucleotides: TGTGCCAGCAGCCTCCTGGGGGCGGGCACCGGGGAGCTGTTTTTT. This encodes CASSLLGAGTGELFF.

The rearrangement uses TRBV5-8 and TRBJ1-1; D gene unclear. This CDR3 is built from 15 residues. V gave up 4 bases and J gave up 0 bases, with 13 bases separating them. Germline V lookup: CDR1 SGHTS, CDR2 YDEGEE. CDR3 in amino acids: CASSQRRPMNTEAFF. CDR3 nucleotide sequence: TGTGCCAGCAGCCAGCGGAGACCGATGAACACTGAAGCTTTCTTT.

J is TRBJ1-4 and V is TRBV29-1; D is perhaps TRBD1 (6 bases). The V end was cut by 6 bases, the J end by 7 bases, with 15 bases between. The CDR3 consists of 13 residues. The germline gives CDR1 SQVTM, CDR2 ANQGSEA. The CDR3 bases are TGCAGCGTCCGAACAGGGACCAGTGAAAAACTGTTTTTT. Protein product: CSVRTGTSEKLFF.

This chain links TRBV5-1 with TRBJ1-4; D is perhaps TRBD1 (6 bases). Trimming removed 3 bases from V and 8 bases from J, with 8 bases in between. CDR3 length: 12 residues. Per the germline V gene, CDR1 is SGHRS and CDR2 is YFSETQ. As DNA, the CDR3 is TGCGCCAGCAGCTCGACAGGCGAAAAACTGTTTTTT. Protein: CASSSTGEKLFF.

This clone was seen a few times. The CDR3 spells CASSRTGGWNTEAFF. The CDR3 DNA reads TGCGCCAGCTCTCGGACGGGGGGATGGAACACTGAAGCTTTCTTT. V usage is TRBV5-1 and J usage is TRBJ1-1, with D perhaps matching TRBD1 (5 bases). Looked up from germline, CDR1 is SGHRS and CDR2 is YFSETQ. CDR3 size: 15 residues. V was pared by 7 bases and J by 1 base, with 17 bases between.

The chain couples TRBV6-1 to TRBJ1-1, with 8 bases matching TRBD1. J gave up 3 bases and V 5 bases, and 5 bases lay outside the gene matches. CDR3 length equals 14 residues. Germline CDR1 reads MNHNS; CDR2 reads SASEGT. The CDR3 DNA is TGTGCCAGCAGTCTCGCAGGGGGCCACACTGAAGCTTTCTTT. This codes for CASSLAGGHTEAFF.

J is TRBJ1-4 and V is TRBV6-5, with D tentatively TRBD1 (6 bases). Germline CDR1 MNHEY, CDR2 SVGAGI. Trimming took 8 bases from V and 8 from J, leaving 15 bases between them. The CDR3 runs to 13 residues. The CDR3 loop reads CASGGTVGEKLFF. CDR3 DNA: TGTGCCAGCGGGGGCACGGTAGGGGAAAAACTGTTTTTT.